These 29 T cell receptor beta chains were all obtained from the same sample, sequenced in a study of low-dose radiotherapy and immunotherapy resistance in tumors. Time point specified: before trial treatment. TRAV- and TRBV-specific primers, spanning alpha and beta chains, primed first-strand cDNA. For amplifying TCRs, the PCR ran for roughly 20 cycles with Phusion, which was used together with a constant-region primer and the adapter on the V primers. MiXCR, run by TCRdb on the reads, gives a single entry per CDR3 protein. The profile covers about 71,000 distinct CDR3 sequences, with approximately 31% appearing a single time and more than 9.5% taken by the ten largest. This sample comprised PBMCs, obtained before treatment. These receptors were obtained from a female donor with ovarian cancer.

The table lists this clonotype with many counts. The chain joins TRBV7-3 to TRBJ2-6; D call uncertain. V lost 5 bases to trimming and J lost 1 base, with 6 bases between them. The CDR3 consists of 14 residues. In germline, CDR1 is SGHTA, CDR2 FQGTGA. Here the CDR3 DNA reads TGTGCCAGCAGCCCTACATCTGGGGCCAACGTCCTGACTTTC. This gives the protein CASSPTSGANVLTF.

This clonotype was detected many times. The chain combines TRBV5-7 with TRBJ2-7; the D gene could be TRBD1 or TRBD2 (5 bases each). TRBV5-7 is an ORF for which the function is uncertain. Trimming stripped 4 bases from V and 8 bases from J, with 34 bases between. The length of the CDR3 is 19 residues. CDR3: CASSNKRRKTALVLTKQYF. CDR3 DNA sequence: TGTGCCAGCAGCAATAAGAGGAGAAAGACAGCACTAGTACTTACGAAGCAGTACTTC.

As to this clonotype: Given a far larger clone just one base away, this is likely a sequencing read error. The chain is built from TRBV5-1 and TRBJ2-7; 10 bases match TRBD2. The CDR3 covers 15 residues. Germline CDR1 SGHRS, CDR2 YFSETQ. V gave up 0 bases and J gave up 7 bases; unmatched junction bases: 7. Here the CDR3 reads CASSLGLAGVDEQYF. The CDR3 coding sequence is TGCGCCAGCAGCTTGGGGCTAGCGGGGGTTGATGAGCAGTACTTC.

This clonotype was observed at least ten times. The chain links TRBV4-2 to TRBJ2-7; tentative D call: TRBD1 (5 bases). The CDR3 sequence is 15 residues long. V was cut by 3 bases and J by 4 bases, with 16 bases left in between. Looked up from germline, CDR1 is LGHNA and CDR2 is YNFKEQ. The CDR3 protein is CASSQLGRASYEQYF. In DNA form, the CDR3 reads TGTGCCAGCAGCCAGCTCGGCAGGGCGAGTTACGAGCAGTACTTC.

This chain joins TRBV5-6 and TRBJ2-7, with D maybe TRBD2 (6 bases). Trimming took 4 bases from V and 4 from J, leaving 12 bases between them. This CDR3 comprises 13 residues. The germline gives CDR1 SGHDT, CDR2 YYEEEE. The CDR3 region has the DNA TGTGCCAGCAGCGCGGCGCGGGGATACGAGCAGTACTTC. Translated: CASSAARGYEQYF. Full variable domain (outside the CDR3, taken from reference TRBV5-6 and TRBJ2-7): DAGVTQSPTHLIKTRGQQVTLRCSPKSGHDTVSWYQQALGQGPQFIFQYYEEEERQRGNFPDRFSGHQFPNYSSELNVNALLLGDSALYLCASSAARGYEQYFGPGTRLTVT.

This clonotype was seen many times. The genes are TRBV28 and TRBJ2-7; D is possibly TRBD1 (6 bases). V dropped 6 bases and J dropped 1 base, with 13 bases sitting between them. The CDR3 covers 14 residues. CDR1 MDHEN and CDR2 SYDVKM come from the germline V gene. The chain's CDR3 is CASSRSGQSYEQYF. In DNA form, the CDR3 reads TGTGCCAGCAGCCGTTCGGGACAATCCTACGAGCAGTACTTC.

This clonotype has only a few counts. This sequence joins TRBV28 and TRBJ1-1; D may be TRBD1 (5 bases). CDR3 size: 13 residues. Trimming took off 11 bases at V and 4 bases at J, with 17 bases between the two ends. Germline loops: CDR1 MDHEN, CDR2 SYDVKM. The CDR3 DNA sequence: TGTGCCGCGATGCCAGGGCATGGCACTGAAGCTTTCTTT. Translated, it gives CAAMPGHGTEAFF.

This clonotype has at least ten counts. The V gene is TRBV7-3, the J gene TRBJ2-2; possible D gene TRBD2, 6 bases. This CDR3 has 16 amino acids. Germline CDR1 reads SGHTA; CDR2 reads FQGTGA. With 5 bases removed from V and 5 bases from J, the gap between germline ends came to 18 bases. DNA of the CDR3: TGTGCCAGCAGCCAAGCCGGGACTTCTATTACCGGGGAGCTGTTTTTT. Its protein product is CASSQAGTSITGELFF.

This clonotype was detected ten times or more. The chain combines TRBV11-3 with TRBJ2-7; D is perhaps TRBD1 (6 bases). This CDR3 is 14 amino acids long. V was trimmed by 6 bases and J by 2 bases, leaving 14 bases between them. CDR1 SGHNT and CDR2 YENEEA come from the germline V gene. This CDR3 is CASSPNRAPYEQYF. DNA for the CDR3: TGTGCCAGCAGTCCTAACAGGGCCCCCTACGAGCAGTACTTC.

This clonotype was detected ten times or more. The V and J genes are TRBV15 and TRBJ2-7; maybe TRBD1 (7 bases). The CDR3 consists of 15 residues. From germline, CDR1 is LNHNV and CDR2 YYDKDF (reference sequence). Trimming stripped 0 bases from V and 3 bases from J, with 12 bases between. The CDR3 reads CATSRDQGGHYEQYF. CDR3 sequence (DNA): TGTGCCACCAGCAGAGATCAGGGGGGACACTACGAGCAGTACTTC.

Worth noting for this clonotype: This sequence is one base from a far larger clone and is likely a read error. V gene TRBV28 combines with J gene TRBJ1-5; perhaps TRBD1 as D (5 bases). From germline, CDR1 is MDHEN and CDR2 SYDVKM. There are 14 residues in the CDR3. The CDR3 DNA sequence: TGTGCCTGCAGTTCGGGACGGCGCAATCAGCCCCAGCATTTT. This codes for CACSSGRRNQPQHF.

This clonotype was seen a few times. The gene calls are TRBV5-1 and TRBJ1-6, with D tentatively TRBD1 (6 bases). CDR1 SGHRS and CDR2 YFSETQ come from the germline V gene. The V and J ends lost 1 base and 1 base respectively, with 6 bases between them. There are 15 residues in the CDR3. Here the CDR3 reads CASSLQGSYNSPLHF. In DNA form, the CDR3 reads TGCGCCAGCAGCTTGCAGGGGTCCTATAATTCACCCCTCCACTTT.

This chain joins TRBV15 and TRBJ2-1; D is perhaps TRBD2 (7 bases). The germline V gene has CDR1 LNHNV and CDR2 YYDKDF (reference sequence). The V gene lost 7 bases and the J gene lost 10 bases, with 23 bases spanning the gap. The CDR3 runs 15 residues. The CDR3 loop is CATTPGASGMLEQFF. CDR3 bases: TGTGCCACCACACCAGGGGCTAGCGGAATGTTGGAGCAGTTCTTC.

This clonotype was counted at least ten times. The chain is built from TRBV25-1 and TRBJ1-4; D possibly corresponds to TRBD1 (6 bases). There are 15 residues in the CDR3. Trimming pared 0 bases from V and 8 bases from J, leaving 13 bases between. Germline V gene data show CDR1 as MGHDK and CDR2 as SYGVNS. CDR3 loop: CASSEYRGAGEKLFF. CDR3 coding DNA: TGTGCCAGCAGTGAATATCGGGGGGCGGGGGAAAAACTGTTTTTT.

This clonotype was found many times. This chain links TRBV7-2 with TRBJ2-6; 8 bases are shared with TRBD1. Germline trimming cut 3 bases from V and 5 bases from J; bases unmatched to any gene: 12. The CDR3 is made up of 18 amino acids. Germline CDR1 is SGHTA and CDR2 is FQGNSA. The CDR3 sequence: CASSFRVGTGLRANVLTF. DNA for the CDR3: TGTGCCAGCAGCTTTCGTGTCGGGACAGGCCTGAGGGCCAACGTCCTGACTTTC.

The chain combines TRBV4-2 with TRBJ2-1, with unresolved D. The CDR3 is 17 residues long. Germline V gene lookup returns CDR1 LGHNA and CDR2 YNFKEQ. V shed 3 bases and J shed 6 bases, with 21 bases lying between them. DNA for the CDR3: TGTGCCAGCAGCCATGGGGTTCGGAGTGCCCTCTCCAATGAGCAGTTCTTC. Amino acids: CASSHGVRSALSNEQFF.

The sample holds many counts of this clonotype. CDR3 nucleotides: TGTGCCAGCAGCCTGGGACCGCCCCGACTGAACACTGAAGCTTTCTTT. Protein: CASSLGPPRLNTEAFF. The chain couples TRBV7-3 to TRBJ1-1, with a weak D call TRBD1 (5 bases). In germline, CDR1 is SGHTA, CDR2 FQGTGA. V lost 5 bases, J lost 0 bases, and 16 bases lay in between. The CDR3 extends over 16 amino acids.

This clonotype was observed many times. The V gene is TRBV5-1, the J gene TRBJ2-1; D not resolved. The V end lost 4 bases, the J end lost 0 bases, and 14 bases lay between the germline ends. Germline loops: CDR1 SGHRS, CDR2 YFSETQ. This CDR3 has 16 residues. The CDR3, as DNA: TGCGCCAGCAGCCCGTCCACGGGTAGCTCCTACAATGAGCAGTTCTTC. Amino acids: CASSPSTGSSYNEQFF.

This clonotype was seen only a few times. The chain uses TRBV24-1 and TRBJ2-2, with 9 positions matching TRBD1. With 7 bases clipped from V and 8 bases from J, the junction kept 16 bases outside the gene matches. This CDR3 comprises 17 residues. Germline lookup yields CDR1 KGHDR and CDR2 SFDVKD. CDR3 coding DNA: TGTGCCACCAGCCAACGGGGTCCGGGACAGGGAAGTGGGGAGCTGTTTTTT. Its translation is CATSQRGPGQGSGELFF.

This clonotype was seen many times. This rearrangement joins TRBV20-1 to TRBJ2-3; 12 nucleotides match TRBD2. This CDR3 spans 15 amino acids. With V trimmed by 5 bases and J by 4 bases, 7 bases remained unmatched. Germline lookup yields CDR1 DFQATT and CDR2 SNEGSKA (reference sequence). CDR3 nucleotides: TGCAGTGCTTCTAGCGGGGGGGCAAGCGCAGATACGCAGTATTTT. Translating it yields CSASSGGASADTQYF.

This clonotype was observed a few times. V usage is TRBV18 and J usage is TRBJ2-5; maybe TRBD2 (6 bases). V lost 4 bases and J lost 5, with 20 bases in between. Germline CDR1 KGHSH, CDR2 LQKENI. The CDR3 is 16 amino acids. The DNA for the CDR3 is TGTGCCAGCTCACTCCCTATGGGGACTTCGGGTGAGACCCAGTACTTC. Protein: CASSLPMGTSGETQYF.

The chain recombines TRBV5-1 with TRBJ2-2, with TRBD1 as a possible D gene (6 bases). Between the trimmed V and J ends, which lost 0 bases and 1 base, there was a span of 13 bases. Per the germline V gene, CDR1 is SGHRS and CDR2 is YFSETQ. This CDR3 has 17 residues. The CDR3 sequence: CASSLADPGQNTGELFF. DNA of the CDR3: TGCGCCAGCAGCTTGGCAGATCCGGGACAGAACACCGGGGAGCTGTTTTTT.

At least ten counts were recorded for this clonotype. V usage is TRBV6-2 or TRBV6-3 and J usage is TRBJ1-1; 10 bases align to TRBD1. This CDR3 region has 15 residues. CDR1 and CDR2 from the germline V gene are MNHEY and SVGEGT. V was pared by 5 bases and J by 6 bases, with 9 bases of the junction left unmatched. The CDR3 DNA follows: TGTGCCAGCAGTCTCCGCCGACAGGGGGCCGCTGAAGCTTTCTTT. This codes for CASSLRRQGAAEAFF.

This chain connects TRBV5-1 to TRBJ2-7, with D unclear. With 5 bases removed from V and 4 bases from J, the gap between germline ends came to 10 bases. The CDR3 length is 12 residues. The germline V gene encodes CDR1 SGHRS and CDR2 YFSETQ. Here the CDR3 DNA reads TGCGCCAGCAGAGACTCCATATACGAGCAGTACTTC. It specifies CASRDSIYEQYF.

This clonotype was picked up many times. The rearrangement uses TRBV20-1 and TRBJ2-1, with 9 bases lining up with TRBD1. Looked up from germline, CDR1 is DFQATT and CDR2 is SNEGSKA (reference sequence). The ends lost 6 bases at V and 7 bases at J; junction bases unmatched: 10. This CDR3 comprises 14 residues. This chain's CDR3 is CSARPGTGWNEQFF. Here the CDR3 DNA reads TGCAGTGCCCGACCCGGGACAGGGTGGAATGAGCAGTTCTTC.

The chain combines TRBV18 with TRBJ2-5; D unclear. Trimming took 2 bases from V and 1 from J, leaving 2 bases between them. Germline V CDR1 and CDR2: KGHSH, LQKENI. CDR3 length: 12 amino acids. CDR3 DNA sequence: TGTGCCAGCTCACCAGCCCAAGAGACCCAGTACTTC. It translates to CASSPAQETQYF.

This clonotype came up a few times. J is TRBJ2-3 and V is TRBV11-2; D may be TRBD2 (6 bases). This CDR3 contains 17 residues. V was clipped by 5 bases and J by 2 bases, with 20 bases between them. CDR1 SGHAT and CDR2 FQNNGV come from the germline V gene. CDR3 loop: CASSPYAAGLSTDTQYF. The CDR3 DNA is TGTGCCAGCAGCCCATATGCCGCGGGACTCTCCACAGATACGCAGTATTTT.

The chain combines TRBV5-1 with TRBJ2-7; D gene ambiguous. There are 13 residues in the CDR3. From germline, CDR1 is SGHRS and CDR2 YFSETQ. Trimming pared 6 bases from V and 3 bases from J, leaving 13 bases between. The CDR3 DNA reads TGCGCCAGCAATGGCGCAGATAACTACGAGCAGTACTTC. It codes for CASNGADNYEQYF. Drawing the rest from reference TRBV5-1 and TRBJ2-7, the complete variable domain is KAGVTQTPRYLIKTRGQQVTLSCSPISGHRSVSWYQQTPGQGLQFLFEYFSETQRNKGNFPGRFSGRQFSNSRSEMNVSTLELGDSALYLCASNGADNYEQYFGPGTRLTVT.

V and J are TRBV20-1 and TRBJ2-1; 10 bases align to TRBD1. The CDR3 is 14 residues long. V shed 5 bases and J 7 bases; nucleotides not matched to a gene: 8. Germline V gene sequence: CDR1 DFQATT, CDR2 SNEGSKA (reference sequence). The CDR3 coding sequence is TGCAGTGCTCCTCGACAGGGGGCTCGAAATGAGCAGTTCTTC. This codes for CSAPRQGARNEQFF.